This T cell receptor beta chain was captured by sequencing in a study of response to subunit inactivated influenza vaccine (dated by TCRdb to between 2018 and 2020). Looking at the study overall: Deep quantitative T cell receptor repertoire profiling was used in the study to track responses to a trivalent subunit inactivated influenza vaccine.

The table lists this clonotype with a few counts. The target of this receptor is not known. One junction end disagrees with the germline gene, perhaps due to a read error. Its CDR3 holds 15 amino acids, cysteine through phenylalanine. Here the CDR3 DNA is all that survives: 45 bases in frame from base 1. CDR1 and CDR2 are read off the germline V gene (reference sequence) as DFQATT and SNEGSKA. Broad study findings and their caveats: According to the authors, only a limited number of new T cells may be recruited by each seasonal influenza vaccination.

Library preparation employed RT-PCR. For sequencing, an Illumina HiSeq 2500 was employed. Using fastp trimming at Q25 and MiXCR clonotype assembly, TCRdb reanalyzed the public sequencing data and kept in-frame beta chains. Each record represents a unique CDR3 protein, reported with the most common genes and DNA among its rows. A total of about 520,000 distinct CDR3 sequences appear in this sample, over 25% of them only once. Over 1.5% of the sample comes from the top ten. The receptor was derived from a man in his forties or fifties who received an inactivated influenza vaccine. Donor details come from another sample of the same person, matched by shared clones. The chain is assembled from TRBV20-1 and TRBJ1-6; 7 bases in the middle match TRBD1. The sample in question was CD4+ T cells sorted from PBMCs, obtained more than 4 days after vaccination. The nucleotide sequence is given as TGCAGTGCGAGAGTAGCCGGGACAGTTAATTCACCCCTCCACTTT. Protein translation: CSARVAGTVNSPLHF.